The 5 T cell receptor beta chains given below trace back to one sample, sequenced in a study of T cell changes during pregnancy in multiple sclerosis. Clones were read by immunoSEQ multiplex PCR, and TCRdb kept only the in-frame ones, dropping some. The sample lists 70,000 to 95,000 clones, 85% to 95% seen once, with approximately 4.5% in the top ten. Here the sequenced sample was peripheral blood, taken in the first trimester of pregnancy. These TCRs come from a female donor with multiple sclerosis, enrolled in a pregnancy study.

V usage is TRBV10-3 and J usage is TRBJ1-2; 8 bases match TRBD1. V shed 8 bases and J 4 bases; nucleotides not matched to a gene: 3. The CDR3 consists of 12 residues. The V gene's germline CDR1 is ENHRY and CDR2 SYGVKD. The CDR3: CAIDRGGYGYTF. The DNA of the CDR3 is TGTGCCATCGACAGGGGAGGCTATGGCTACACCTTC.

This chain uses TRBV7-3 with TRBJ1-1; D is undetermined. V was shortened by 2 bases and J by 0 bases, with 7 bases between the two germline ends. This CDR3 has 14 residues. The germline V gene encodes CDR1 SGHTA and CDR2 FQGTGA. The DNA for the CDR3 is TGTGCCAGCAGCTTAGCGAGGTTGAACACTGAAGCTTTCTTT. Protein product: CASSLARLNTEAFF.

V gene TRBV7-9 combines with J gene TRBJ1-5; D perhaps matches TRBD1 (5 bases). V gave up 4 bases and J gave up 3 bases, with 10 bases separating them. Germline lookup yields CDR1 SEHNR and CDR2 FQNEAQ (reference sequence). There are 14 residues in the CDR3. The CDR3 region has the DNA TGTGCCAGCAGCTCCGACAGAGCCAATCAGCCCCAGCATTTT. Residues: CASSSDRANQPQHF.

The chain employs TRBV7-9 and TRBJ2-7; 11 bases map to TRBD1. Looked up from germline, CDR1 is SEHNR and CDR2 is FQNEAQ (reference sequence). This CDR3 is 14 amino acids long. V lost 3 bases, J lost 2 bases, and 0 bases stayed unmatched. CDR3 amino acids: CASSLGQGAYEQYF. For the CDR3, the DNA is TGTGCCAGCAGCTTGGGACAGGGGGCCTACGAGCAGTACTTC.

The chain couples TRBV13 to TRBJ2-7; D might be TRBD2 (6 bases). Germline V gene data show CDR1 as PRHDT and CDR2 as FYEKMQ (reference sequence). The CDR3 is 13 residues long. Trimming left V 2 bases short and J 1 base short, with 6 bases between. The DNA for the CDR3 is TGTGCCAGCAGCTTACGGGGGTCCTACGAGCAGTACTTC. It specifies CASSLRGSYEQYF.